Following are 18 T cell receptor beta chains from one sample sequenced in a study of T cell responses to AZD1222 COVID-19 vaccine. Repertoires were generated with immunoSEQ multiplex PCR, while TCRdb's copy carries only in-frame clones and drops some. The sample holds 110,000 or so clones, about 82% seen once. The sequencing used peripheral blood, collected on day 0 of AZD1222 vaccination. Every receptor here comes from an adult in good health.

This chain connects TRBV28 to TRBJ1-3; D is unresolved. This CDR3 contains 16 residues. The germline V gene encodes CDR1 MDHEN and CDR2 SYDVKM. Between the trimmed V and J ends, which lost 7 bases and 0 bases, there was a span of 16 bases. The CDR3 loop reads CASTPPAATSGNTIYF. CDR3 nucleotide sequence: TGTGCCAGCACTCCCCCGGCTGCGACCTCTGGAAACACCATATATTTT.

This clone was found once. The chain joins TRBV7-6 to TRBJ2-2; TRBD2 matches at 12 bases. Germline CDR1 is SGHVS and CDR2 is FNYEAQ. Trimming took 1 base from V and 0 from J; bases not matched to a gene: 3. The CDR3 contains 18 residues. Written as DNA, the CDR3 is TGTGCCAGCAGCTTAGGACTAGCGGGGGACCCGAACACCGGGGAGCTGTTTTTT. The encoded protein is CASSLGLAGDPNTGELFF.

The chain is built from TRBV7-6 and TRBJ2-1; 10 bases are a match to TRBD2. Per the germline V gene, CDR1 is SGHVS and CDR2 is FNYEAQ. The CDR3 runs 16 residues. V dropped 4 bases and J dropped 11; count of bases not matched to a gene: 14. CDR3 protein: CASSSSWTSGDEKQFF. In DNA form, the CDR3 reads TGTGCCAGCAGCTCCTCTTGGACTAGCGGCGATGAGAAGCAGTTCTTC.

The chain recombines TRBV12-3 or TRBV12-4 with TRBJ2-5; D ambiguous. Trimming took 4 bases from V and 1 from J, leaving 4 bases between them. The length of the CDR3 is 12 residues. CDR3 nucleotide sequence: TGTGCCAGCAGTTCATCCCAAGAGACCCAGTACTTC. Its protein product is CASSSSQETQYF.

CDR3 sequence (DNA): TGTGCCAGCTCACCCGACAGGGCCGCCTATGGCTACACCTTC. Amino acid sequence: CASSPDRAAYGYTF. This chain joins TRBV18 and TRBJ1-2; TRBD1 agrees at 7 bases. The CDR3 is made up of 14 amino acids. The junction had 5 bases not matched to a gene; V was cut back by 3 bases and J by 4 bases. Germline lookup yields CDR1 KGHSH and CDR2 LQKENI.

This chain joins TRBV4-2 and TRBJ2-7; TRBD2 matches at 8 bases. CDR3 length: 15 residues. With V trimmed by 0 bases and J by 6 bases, 7 bases remained unmatched. Germline V gene sequence: CDR1 LGHNA, CDR2 YNFKEQ. The CDR3 sequence: CASSQDAGGAAEQYF. The CDR3 coding sequence is TGTGCCAGCAGCCAAGATGCGGGGGGAGCGGCCGAGCAGTACTTC.

The gene calls are TRBV5-1 and TRBJ1-3; D call uncertain. Trimming stripped 4 bases from V and 0 bases from J, with 23 bases between. The CDR3 totals 19 residues. Germline V gene data show CDR1 as SGHRS and CDR2 as YFSETQ. This CDR3 reads CASSPHGRTTEPSGNTIYF. The CDR3 nucleotides are TGCGCCAGCAGCCCCCATGGACGGACGACCGAACCCTCTGGAAACACCATATATTTT.

In this sample, this clone turned up once. Other DNA sequences in this specimen translate into the identical CDR3. The V gene is TRBV6-1, the J gene TRBJ1-5, with unresolved D. The germline CDR1 and CDR2 sequences are MNHNS and SASEGT. The CDR3 contains 12 residues. V lost 3 bases and J 4 bases, leaving 4 bases between the germline ends. CDR3 sequence: CASSDSNQPQHF. In DNA form, the CDR3 reads TGTGCCAGCAGTGATTCAAATCAGCCCCAGCATTTT.

This clone was seen a handful of times. The genes are TRBV10-3 and TRBJ2-7; 7 nucleotides line up with TRBD1. V lost 3 bases and J lost 3; bases outside the gene matches: 8. Per the germline V gene, CDR1 is ENHRY and CDR2 is SYGVKD. The CDR3 is 15 residues long. CDR3: CAISDFGTVDYEQYF. The CDR3 nucleotides are TGTGCCATCAGTGATTTTGGGACAGTTGACTACGAGCAGTACTTC.

The chain carries TRBV15 and TRBJ2-3, with 8 nucleotides matching TRBD2. The germline V gene has CDR1 LNHNV and CDR2 YYDKDF (reference sequence). There are 15 residues in the CDR3. V lost 9 bases, J lost 4 bases, and 12 bases stayed unmatched. In nucleotides, the CDR3 is TGTGCCACTTCGGGGGCACGGGGGGGCTCAGATACGCAGTATTTT. This sequence encodes CATSGARGGSDTQYF.

The rearrangement uses TRBV4-1 and TRBJ1-6; D might be TRBD1 (5 bases). V was shortened by 4 bases and J by 6 bases, with 19 bases between the two germline ends. Germline lookup yields CDR1 MGHRA and CDR2 YSYEKL. This CDR3 region has 17 residues. CDR3 nucleotides: TGCGCCAGCAGCCTAGCCGCCGGGACTCAGACTAATTCACCCCTCCACTTT. Translated, it gives CASSLAAGTQTNSPLHF.

This chain joins TRBV19 and TRBJ1-4; D perhaps matches TRBD1 (5 bases). This CDR3 region has 17 residues. The ends were cut back, 4 bases at V and 0 bases at J, with 15 bases in the middle. CDR1 is LNHDA, CDR2 SQIVND, per germline (reference sequence). The CDR3 DNA reads TGTGCCAGTAGTAGCCAAACGTGGGGCGCAACTAATGAAAAACTGTTTTTT. This gives the protein CASSSQTWGATNEKLFF.

The J gene is TRBJ1-2, the V gene TRBV20-1, with D hard to call. Germline assignment: CDR1 DFQATT and CDR2 SNEGSKA (reference sequence). There are 8 residues in the CDR3. CDR3 region: CSPTGYTF. As DNA, the CDR3 is TGCAGCCCGACCGGCTACACCTTC.

The V gene is TRBV19, the J gene TRBJ2-2; TRBD2 agrees at 8 bases. Germline loops: CDR1 LNHDA, CDR2 SQIVND (reference sequence). With V trimmed by 1 base and J by 6 bases, 1 base remained unmatched. This CDR3 has 14 residues. The CDR3 nucleotides read TGTGCCAGTAGTATAGGAGCGGGGGCCGGGGAGCTGTTTTTT. It encodes CASSIGAGAGELFF. The whole variable domain, remainder taken from reference TRBV19 and TRBJ2-2, is DGGITQSPKYLFRKEGQNVTLSCEQNLNHDAMYWYRQDPGQGLRLIYYSQIVNDFQKGDIAEGYSVSREKKESFPLTVTSAQKNPTAFYLCASSIGAGAGELFFGEGSRLTVL.

On this clone: This sample includes further DNA sequences coding for the same CDR3. The chain is built from TRBV5-6 and TRBJ1-2; D is possibly TRBD1 (6 bases). The germline V gene encodes CDR1 SGHDT and CDR2 YYEEEE. V lost 0 bases, J lost 2 bases, and 8 bases lay in between. The CDR3 is 14 residues long. CDR3: CASSLGTANYGYTF. The DNA for the CDR3 is TGTGCCAGCAGCTTGGGGACAGCGAACTATGGCTACACCTTC.

This chain links TRBV28 with TRBJ1-3; possible D gene TRBD1, 6 bases. CDR3 size: 15 residues. Trimming shortened V by 5 bases and J by 1 base, and 12 bases separated the two germline ends. Germline-derived CDR1 and CDR2 are MDHEN and SYDVKM. DNA of the CDR3: TGTGCCAGCAGTGGGGTAGGGGGGTCTGGAAACACCATATATTTT. Translated: CASSGVGGSGNTIYF.

The J gene is TRBJ2-7, the V gene TRBV4-2, with 8 bases matching TRBD2. The germline gives CDR1 LGHNA, CDR2 YNFKEQ. The CDR3 extends over 16 amino acids. Germline trimming cut 1 base from V and 0 bases from J; bases unmatched to any gene: 5. In DNA form, the CDR3 reads TGTGCCAGCAGCCAAGCGGGCGGGGGGAACTCCTACGAGCAGTACTTC. As protein: CASSQAGGGNSYEQYF.

The chain is built from TRBV14 and TRBJ1-1; D gene ambiguous. Germline assignment: CDR1 SGHDN and CDR2 FVKESK. The CDR3 runs to 13 residues. Trimming left V 1 base short and J 3 bases short, with 6 bases between. The DNA for the CDR3 is TGTGCCAGCAGCCAAGTCGCCGACACTGAAGCTTTCTTT. Amino acid sequence: CASSQVADTEAFF.